Sequencing of this TCR beta chain was carried out in a study of T cells in Graves' hyperthyroidism and ophthalmopathy. The ends were cut back, 4 bases at V and 4 bases at J, with 15 bases in the middle. CDR1 is SGHNT, CDR2 YYREEE, per germline (reference sequence). The CDR3 consists of 15 residues. Template material for amplifying TCR beta CDR3 regions consisted of RNA transcripts. A set of HTBI primers served as the primers for a first-round RT-PCR of the TCR CDR3. Each CDR3 protein gets one entry after TCRdb re-called the multiplex PCR reads with MiXCR. Here the sample spans roughly 500,000 distinct CDR3 sequences, roughly 50% being singletons. This clonotype was detected many times.

Material: peripheral blood or thyroid tissue (not recorded which). The TCR was taken from an adult woman with Graves' disease, either hyperthyroidism or ophthalmopathy (not recorded which). The chain employs TRBV5-4 and TRBJ1-5, with TRBD1 as a possible D gene (5 bases). In DNA, the CDR3 is TGTGCCAGCAGCCGGGGCGGGGGACCTAATCAGCCCCAGCATTTT. Translated, it gives CASSRGGGPNQPQHF. Supplemented by reference TRBV5-4 and TRBJ1-5, the full variable domain reads ETGVTQSPTHLIKTRGQQVTLRCSSQSGHNTVSWYQQALGQGPQFIFQYYREEENGRGNFPPRFSGLQFPNYSSELNVNALELDDSALYLCASSRGGGPNQPQHFGDGTRLSIL.